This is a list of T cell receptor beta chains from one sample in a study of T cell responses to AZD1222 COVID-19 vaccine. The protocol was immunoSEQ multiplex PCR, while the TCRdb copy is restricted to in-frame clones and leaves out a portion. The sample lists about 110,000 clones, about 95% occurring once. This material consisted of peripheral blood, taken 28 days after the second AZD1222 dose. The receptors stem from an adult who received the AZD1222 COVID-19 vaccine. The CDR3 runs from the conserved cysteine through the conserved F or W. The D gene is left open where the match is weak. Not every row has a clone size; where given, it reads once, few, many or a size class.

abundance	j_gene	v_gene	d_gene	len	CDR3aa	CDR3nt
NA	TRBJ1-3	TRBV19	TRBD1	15	CASSPQGGIGNTIYF	TGTGCCAGTTCCCCCCAGGGGGGGATTGGAAACACCATATATTTT
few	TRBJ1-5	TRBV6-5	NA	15	CASSRTYDSNQPQHF	TGTGCCAGCAGTCGGACATACGATAGCAATCAGCCCCAGCATTTT
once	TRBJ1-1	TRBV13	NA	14	CASREAERNTEAFF	TGTGCCAGCAGGGAAGCAGAACGTAACACTGAAGCTTTCTTT
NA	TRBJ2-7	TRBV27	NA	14	CASSGVTSSYEQYF	TGTGCCAGCAGCGGGGTAACTAGCTCCTACGAGCAGTACTTC
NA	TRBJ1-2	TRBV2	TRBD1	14	CASSAGQGAFGYTF	TGTGCCAGCAGTGCGGGACAGGGGGCATTTGGCTACACCTTC
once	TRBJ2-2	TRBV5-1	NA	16	CASSSRQGAYTGELFF	TGCGCCAGCAGCTCCCGGCAGGGCGCCTACACCGGGGAGCTGTTTTTT
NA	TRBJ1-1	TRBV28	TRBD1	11	CASSWGQKAFF	TGTGCCAGCAGTTGGGGACAGAAAGCTTTCTTT
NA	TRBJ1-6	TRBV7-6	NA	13	CASSLAEKGTLHF	TGTGCCAGCAGCTTAGCGGAGAAAGGCACCCTCCACTTT
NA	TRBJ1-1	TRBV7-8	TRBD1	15	CASTSHRGGGTEAFF	TGTGCCAGCACCTCTCACAGGGGAGGGGGCACTGAAGCTTTCTTT
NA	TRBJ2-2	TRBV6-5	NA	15	CASTPHGGNTGELFF	TGTGCCAGCACCCCCCACGGGGGAAACACCGGGGAGCTGTTTTTT
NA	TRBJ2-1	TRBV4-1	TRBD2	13	CASNGEGRGEQFF	TGCGCCAGCAACGGGGAGGGCCGTGGTGAGCAGTTCTTC
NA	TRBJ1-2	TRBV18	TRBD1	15	CASSPQGAQSYGYTF	TGTGCCAGCTCGCCCCAGGGGGCGCAGAGCTATGGCTACACCTTC
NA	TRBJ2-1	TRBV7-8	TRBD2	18	CASSLVSGTSGRFGEQFF	TGTGCCAGCAGCTTAGTCTCTGGGACTAGCGGGAGGTTTGGTGAGCAGTTCTTC
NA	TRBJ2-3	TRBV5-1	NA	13	CASSLGTGDTQYF	TGCGCCAGCAGCTTGGGGACTGGAGATACGCAGTATTTT
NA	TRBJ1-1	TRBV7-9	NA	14	CASSPSKTDAEAFF	TGTGCCAGCAGCCCCTCGAAGACGGACGCTGAAGCTTTCTTT
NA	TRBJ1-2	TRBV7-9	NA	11	CAIWNNWGYTF	TGTGCCATTTGGAACAATTGGGGCTACACCTTC
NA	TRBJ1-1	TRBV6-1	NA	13	CASSDGGPTEAFF	TGTGCCAGCAGTGATGGGGGGCCCACTGAAGCTTTCTTT